This TCR beta chain originates from a study of T cell repertoires in cytomegalovirus infection. In the study overall: Public TCR beta signatures indicated both CMV infection and matching HLA type.

One entry per CDR3 protein, called by TCRdb with MiXCR from the reads. Counted here are approximately 1,000,000 distinct CDR3 sequences, 25% to 40% occurring once; the ten biggest clones make up about an eighth. This clonotype came up many times. What it recognizes is unknown. General study results and limits: Within the response measured ex vivo, HLA-C-restricted CMV-specific TCR beta clonotypes were dominant.

Looked up from germline, CDR1 is MNHNY and CDR2 is SVGAGI (reference sequence). This CDR3 is built from 15 residues. V dropped 3 bases and J dropped 2; count of bases not matched to a gene: 7. The clonotype originates from a human donor in good health (CMV status not recorded). Some clones in this sample may be carry-over from other donors' samples. The specimen was cultured CD8+ T cells from PBMCs, collected from culture after CMV antigen stimulation. The chain recombines TRBV6-6 with TRBJ2-7; 7 nucleotides line up with TRBD1. The CDR3 loop is CASSYLRQGPYEQYF. CDR3 bases: TGTGCCAGCAGTTATCTTCGACAGGGTCCCTACGAGCAGTACTTC.